One and the same sample provided the 24 T cell receptor beta chains below, sequenced in a study of blood T cell repertoires in COVID-19. Method: immunoSEQ multiplex PCR; TCRdb's copy keeps in-frame clones and lacks some. The sample lists some 290,000 clones, around 90% seen once, with around 0.97% in the top ten. Input material: peripheral blood. Receptor source: a woman between 40 and 55 years old with COVID-19, enrolled during active disease.

This clone has just a few counts. This chain uses TRBV4-2 with TRBJ2-7, with a weak D call TRBD2 (6 bases). This CDR3 comprises 15 residues. Trimming removed 0 bases at V and 3 bases at J, with 12 bases between. Per the germline V gene, CDR1 is LGHNA and CDR2 is YNFKEQ. The CDR3 region is CASSQEADGSYEQYF. For the CDR3, the DNA is TGTGCCAGCAGCCAAGAGGCCGACGGGAGCTACGAGCAGTACTTC.

This clone was counted a single time. This chain links TRBV19 with TRBJ2-3, with 7 bases aligning to TRBD2. Germline CDR1 and CDR2: LNHDA and SQIVND (reference sequence). This CDR3 comprises 17 residues. Germline trimming cut 3 bases from V and 0 bases from J; bases unmatched to any gene: 9. The CDR3 reads CASSIAKLAISTDTQYF. Here the CDR3 DNA reads TGTGCCAGTAGTATCGCCAAACTAGCGATAAGCACAGATACGCAGTATTTT.

This clone was seen many times. The CDR3 sequence is CASSWGGADSPLHF. CDR3 coding DNA: TGTGCCAGCAGTTGGGGGGGCGCGGATTCACCCCTCCACTTT. V is TRBV27 and J is TRBJ1-6, with D perhaps TRBD1 (6 bases). V shed 4 bases and J shed 8 bases, with 12 bases lying between them. This CDR3 region has 14 residues. Germline V lookup: CDR1 MNHEY, CDR2 SMNVEV (reference sequence).

The CDR3 protein is CASGEGVPYEQYF. The CDR3 DNA follows: TGTGCCAGCGGAGAGGGGGTCCCCTACGAGCAGTACTTC. The chain carries TRBV28 and TRBJ2-7; weak D call: TRBD1 (6 bases). The CDR3 has 13 amino acids. Germline V CDR1 and CDR2: MDHEN, SYDVKM. V dropped 8 bases and J dropped 2 bases, with 13 bases sitting between them.

The chain uses TRBV19 and TRBJ1-2; D is ambiguous. V dropped 5 bases and J dropped 4 bases, with 8 bases sitting between them. Germline lookup yields CDR1 LNHDA and CDR2 SQIVND (reference sequence). This CDR3 has 12 residues. The CDR3 nucleotides read TGTGCCAGTAGTGAGGTCCCCTATGGCTACACCTTC. Translation: CASSEVPYGYTF.

The CDR3 region is CASHLSRGSGNTIYF. The CDR3 nucleotides read TGTGCCAGCCACCTGTCCAGGGGGAGTGGAAACACCATATATTTT. This chain joins TRBV18 and TRBJ1-3; 7 bases match TRBD1. The CDR3 extends over 15 amino acids. J was trimmed by 3 bases and V by 8 bases; bases with no gene match: 10. CDR1 and CDR2 (germline): KGHSH, LQKENI.

This rearrangement joins TRBV5-1 to TRBJ1-6, with 7 bases identical to TRBD1. This CDR3 region has 15 residues. V lost 4 bases to trimming and J lost 9 bases; unmatched junction nucleotides: 10. Germline V gene data show CDR1 as SGHRS and CDR2 as YFSETQ. CDR3 amino acids: CASSRDSNPSSPLHF. CDR3 DNA sequence: TGCGCCAGCAGCAGGGACAGTAACCCGTCTTCACCCCTCCACTTT.

This sequence joins TRBV12-3 or TRBV12-4 and TRBJ2-5; D gene uncertain. The CDR3 length is 11 residues. Trimming cost V 6 bases and J 5 bases, with 7 bases left between them. CDR3 in DNA: TGTGCCAGCAGAACTTGGGAGACCCAGTACTTC. This translates into CASRTWETQYF.

This clone was recorded only once. This sequence joins TRBV10-3 and TRBJ1-3; no firm D call. The CDR3 runs 15 residues. Trimming cost V 10 bases and J 2 bases, with 18 bases left between them. Germline V gives CDR1 ENHRY, CDR2 SYGVKD. The chain's CDR3 is CATLPLRGPGNTIYF. CDR3 sequence (DNA): TGTGCCACACTACCGTTGAGAGGCCCTGGAAACACCATATATTTT.

This chain joins TRBV27 and TRBJ2-3; the match to TRBD1 covers 9 bases. The length of the CDR3 is 14 residues. Germline CDR1 is MNHEY and CDR2 is SMNVEV (reference sequence). The junction had 5 bases not matched to a gene; V was cut back by 4 bases and J by 6 bases. The CDR3 reads CASSSRQGGDTQYF. CDR3 nucleotide sequence: TGTGCCAGCAGTTCACGACAGGGGGGGGATACGCAGTATTTT.

CDR3 bases: TGTGCCAGCAGACAGATGGACAGGGCGGACTACGAGCAGTACTTC. It is translated as CASRQMDRADYEQYF. This chain connects TRBV5-4 to TRBJ2-7; 8 bases are shared with TRBD1. The CDR3 is 15 amino acids. Germline loops: CDR1 SGHNT, CDR2 YYREEE (reference sequence). V shed 5 bases and J 3 bases; nucleotides not matched to a gene: 10.

The chain joins TRBV5-8 to TRBJ1-1; 9 bases are a match to TRBD1. Unmatched junction bases numbered 8, after V lost 3 bases and J lost 5 bases. The CDR3 loop spans 15 amino acids. Germline lookup yields CDR1 SGHTS and CDR2 YDEGEE. The CDR3 region is CASSWTGQGTTEAFF. The CDR3 DNA follows: TGTGCCAGCAGCTGGACGGGACAGGGTACGACTGAAGCTTTCTTT. Full variable domain (missing parts from reference TRBV5-8 and TRBJ1-1): EAGVTQSPTHLIKTRGQQATLRCSPISGHTSVYWYQQALGLGLQFLLWYDEGEERNRGNFPPRFSGRQFPNYSSELNVNALELEDSALYLCASSWTGQGTTEAFFGQGTRLTVV.

The V call is TRBV2, the J call TRBJ2-1, with TRBD1 matching over 7 bases. Germline V gene sequence: CDR1 SNHLY, CDR2 FYNNEI. This CDR3 has 15 amino acids. Trimming at V came to 3 bases and at J to 2 bases, leaving 4 bases not matched to a gene. The CDR3 DNA reads as TGTGCCAGCAGTGAGACAGGGAGCCCCTACAATGAGCAGTTCTTC. Protein: CASSETGSPYNEQFF.

This clone was counted a single time. This rearrangement joins TRBV27 to TRBJ1-1; 8 bases are shared with TRBD1. Trimming removed 3 bases from V and 4 bases from J; junction bases left unmatched: 4. Germline loops: CDR1 MNHEY, CDR2 SMNVEV (reference sequence). The CDR3 covers 14 residues. The CDR3 DNA reads TGTGCCAGCAGTTTTCAGGGGGCCGGCACTGAAGCTTTCTTT. Protein: CASSFQGAGTEAFF.

The chain couples TRBV19 to TRBJ2-3; no reliable D call. Germline assignment: CDR1 LNHDA and CDR2 SQIVND (reference sequence). Trimming removed 5 bases at V and 0 bases at J, with 6 bases between. The length of the CDR3 is 13 residues. The CDR3 sequence: CASSWQSTDTQYF. CDR3 sequence (DNA): TGTGCCAGTAGTTGGCAGAGCACAGATACGCAGTATTTT.

This chain connects TRBV7-9 to TRBJ2-1, with D perhaps TRBD2 (7 bases). The CDR3 consists of 16 residues. Trimming stripped 1 base from V and 6 bases from J, with 16 bases between. Germline assignment: CDR1 SEHNR and CDR2 FQNEAQ (reference sequence). For the CDR3, the DNA is TGTGCCAGCAGCTTAGAAGGGGGGGTTAGGGTCAATGAGCAGTTCTTC. Its protein product is CASSLEGGVRVNEQFF.

The chain couples TRBV5-6 to TRBJ1-2, with 10 nucleotides matching TRBD1. The trim removed 4 bases at V and 8 bases at J, leaving 17 bases unmatched. CDR1 is SGHDT, CDR2 YYEEEE, per germline. The CDR3 runs to 17 residues. The CDR3 reads CASSRDRGGRTNFGYTF. CDR3 DNA sequence: TGTGCCAGCAGCCGGGACAGGGGAGGACGAACGAATTTCGGCTACACCTTC.

This chain connects TRBV15 to TRBJ1-5; D is possibly TRBD1 (6 bases). V was clipped by 9 bases and J by 4 bases, with 13 bases between them. Germline values: CDR1 LNHNV, CDR2 YYDKDF (reference sequence). The CDR3 length is 13 residues. CDR3 amino acids: CATGAVGNQPQHF. The CDR3 coding sequence is TGTGCCACGGGGGCGGTAGGGAATCAGCCCCAGCATTTT. Filled out from reference TRBV15 and TRBJ1-5, the complete variable domain reads DAMVIQNPRYQVTQFGKPVTLSCSQTLNHNVMYWYQQKSSQAPKLLFHYYDKDFNNEADTPDNFQSRRPNTSFCFLDIRSPGLGDTAMYLCATGAVGNQPQHFGDGTRLSIL.

This clone was counted between two and nine times. The chain has TRBV5-1 and TRBJ1-3, with a tentative D call TRBD1 (6 bases). The CDR3 contains 15 residues. CDR1 is SGHRS, CDR2 YFSETQ, per germline. Trimming removed 3 bases from V and 0 bases from J, with 10 bases in between. The CDR3 protein is CASSYGDNSGNTIYF. The CDR3 DNA sequence: TGCGCCAGCAGCTACGGGGACAACTCTGGAAACACCATATATTTT.

The rearrangement uses TRBV30 and TRBJ1-1, with unresolved D. The CDR3 totals 13 residues. The germline CDR1 and CDR2 sequences are GTSNPN and SVGIG (reference sequence). V was pared by 1 base and J by 0 bases, with 6 bases between. The DNA of the CDR3 is TGTGCCTGGAGTGGCGAACTGAACACTGAAGCTTTCTTT. Amino acids: CAWSGELNTEAFF.

This clone has just a few counts. This chain connects TRBV7-2 to TRBJ1-1; 7 bases are a match to TRBD1. Per the germline V gene, CDR1 is SGHTA and CDR2 is FQGNSA. With 5 bases clipped from V and 3 bases from J, the junction kept 15 bases outside the gene matches. The CDR3 is made up of 17 amino acids. The CDR3 loop is CASSQVPAGQSYTEAFF. The CDR3 DNA sequence: TGTGCCAGCAGCCAAGTCCCCGCGGGACAGTCCTACACTGAAGCTTTCTTT. The full variable domain, in which reference TRBV7-2 and TRBJ1-1 provide the parts outside the CDR3, is GAGVSQSPSNKVTEKGKDVELRCDPISGHTALYWYRQSLGQGLEFLIYFQGNSAPDKSGLPSDRFSAERTGGSVSTLTIQRTQQEDSAVYLCASSQVPAGQSYTEAFFGQGTRLTVV.

This chain joins TRBV6-5 and TRBJ2-7; 10 bases are a match to TRBD2. In germline, CDR1 is MNHEY, CDR2 SVGAGI. V trimming: 3 bases; J trimming: 3 bases; junction bases outside the gene matches: 8. This CDR3 spans 16 amino acids. The CDR3 loop reads CASSYSRLAGRYEQYF. CDR3 coding DNA: TGTGCCAGCAGTTATTCTCGACTAGCGGGTCGCTACGAGCAGTACTTC.

The chain joins TRBV7-2 to TRBJ2-2; 11 bases line up with TRBD2. The CDR3 is 16 amino acids. Germline CDR1 reads SGHTA; CDR2 reads FQGNSA. Losses at the gene ends were 6 bases for V and 2 bases for J; bases not matched to a gene: 5. CDR3 region: CASSPRLAGNTGELFF. CDR3 bases: TGTGCCAGCAGTCCTCGACTAGCGGGAAACACCGGGGAGCTGTTTTTT.

Note on this clone: Different DNA sequences within this sample yield the same CDR3. The chain is built from TRBV5-1 and TRBJ1-1; D not resolved. Germline values: CDR1 SGHRS, CDR2 YFSETQ. With 4 bases removed from V and 2 bases from J, the gap between germline ends came to 6 bases. The CDR3 length is 12 residues. CDR3 residues: CASSPSNTEAFF. The CDR3 nucleotides read TGCGCCAGCAGCCCGAGCAACACTGAAGCTTTCTTT.